These 24 T cell receptor beta chains share one sample of origin, sequenced in a study of beta chain features in type 1 diabetes. Sequenced material consisted of expressed TCRB transcripts (all of the isolated RNA was reverse transcribed). Profiled with immunoSEQ multiplex PCR; TCRdb holds only in-frame clones, not every one. Of tens of thousands of clones in the sample, about three fifths are singletons; the top ten hold roughly 2%. Material: Tregs from blood. The receptors shown here come from a woman aged 18 to 35 in good health.

The chain uses TRBV7-9 and TRBJ2-6; 7 bases map to TRBD2. CDR3 length: 18 amino acids. Germline V gene data show CDR1 as SEHNR and CDR2 as FQNEAQ (reference sequence). Trimming at V came to 5 bases and at J to 0 bases, leaving 10 bases not matched to a gene. CDR3 sequence reads: CASSRRREGSSGANVLTF. CDR3 nucleotides: TGTGCCAGCAGCCGCCGAAGGGAGGGTAGCTCTGGGGCCAACGTCCTGACTTTC.

V gene TRBV18 combines with J gene TRBJ2-3; 8 bases map to TRBD2. V lost 3 bases and J lost 2; bases outside the gene matches: 4. This CDR3 region has 15 residues. CDR1 is KGHSH and CDR2 is LQKENI in the germline V gene. CDR3 in DNA: TGTGCCAGCTCACCTCCCGGGGGGGCCACAGATACGCAGTATTTT. This translates into CASSPPGGATDTQYF.

This clone was found a few times. The chain carries TRBV6-5 and TRBJ2-7; a weak D match, TRBD2 (5 bases). This CDR3 is 15 amino acids long. V gave up 0 bases and J gave up 6 bases, with 15 bases separating them. The V gene's germline CDR1 is MNHEY and CDR2 SVGAGI. CDR3 in amino acids: CASSYSIGRAFEQYF. The CDR3 DNA follows: TGTGCCAGCAGTTACTCGATAGGGCGGGCTTTCGAGCAGTACTTC.

This clone is medium-sized in the sample. The chain has TRBV13 and TRBJ2-1; 8 positions match TRBD2. The CDR3 is made up of 15 amino acids. Germline CDR1 is PRHDT and CDR2 is FYEKMQ (reference sequence). The V and J ends lost 5 bases and 0 bases, in that order; junction bases with no gene match: 3. The CDR3 reads CASSRGRPSYNEQFF. The CDR3 DNA reads as TGTGCCAGCAGCCGCGGGAGGCCCTCCTACAATGAGCAGTTCTTC.

The V call is TRBV19, the J call TRBJ2-2; the D gene is possibly TRBD2 (5 bases). Deletions cut 10 bases from V and 1 base from J, with 7 bases between. The CDR3 totals 12 residues. The germline V gene encodes CDR1 LNHDA and CDR2 SQIVND (reference sequence). Here the CDR3 reads CATEGNTGELFF. In DNA, the CDR3 is TGTGCCACCGAGGGGAACACCGGGGAGCTGTTTTTT.

The chain recombines TRBV25-1 with TRBJ1-1, with TRBD1 matching over 9 bases. J lost 7 bases, V lost 3 bases, and 6 bases had no gene match. The CDR3 runs to 14 residues. The V gene's germline CDR1 is MGHDK and CDR2 SYGVNS. The CDR3 bases are TGTGCCAGCAGTGATTCGACAGGGGGGCATGAAGCTTTCTTT. Encoded protein: CASSDSTGGHEAFF.

This clone showed up just a few times. V is TRBV7-2 and J is TRBJ2-2; no definite D call. This CDR3 comprises 14 residues. Per the germline V gene, CDR1 is SGHTA and CDR2 is FQGNSA. V lost 0 bases, J lost 5 bases, and 7 bases lay in between. The CDR3 region has the DNA TGTGCCAGCAGCTTAGCCTCCAGGACCGGGGAGCTGTTTTTT. Its protein product is CASSLASRTGELFF.

The V and J genes are TRBV6-6 and TRBJ2-1; 9 positions match TRBD2. V shed 7 bases, J shed 4 bases, and the junction held 11 bases outside the gene matches. The CDR3 spans 16 residues. The germline gives CDR1 MNHNY, CDR2 SVGAGI (reference sequence). This CDR3 is CASTPPRGGVYNEQFF. The DNA for the CDR3 is TGTGCCAGCACGCCTCCGCGGGGGGGGGTTTACAATGAGCAGTTCTTC.

This rearrangement joins TRBV11-3 to TRBJ2-5; a weak D match, TRBD1 (6 bases). Per the germline V gene, CDR1 is SGHNT and CDR2 is YENEEA. The CDR3 loop spans 14 amino acids. Trimming removed 3 bases from V and 1 base from J, with 9 bases in between. CDR3 region: CASSFRTVQETQYF. The CDR3 DNA reads TGTGCCAGCAGCTTTAGGACAGTCCAAGAGACCCAGTACTTC.

This chain uses TRBV4-2 with TRBJ1-2; the match to TRBD1 covers 9 bases. CDR3 length: 17 amino acids. With 3 bases clipped from V and 0 bases from J, the junction kept 8 bases outside the gene matches. Germline V gives CDR1 LGHNA, CDR2 YNFKEQ. CDR3 DNA sequence: TGTGCCAGCAGCCATGACAGGGGGGCAAAAGCTAACTATGGCTACACCTTC. Its protein is CASSHDRGAKANYGYTF.

This clone occurred once. This chain joins TRBV5-4 and TRBJ2-7; D may be TRBD2 (5 bases). This CDR3 has 15 amino acids. Germline V lookup: CDR1 SGHNT, CDR2 YYREEE (reference sequence). Trimming cost V 2 bases and J 2 bases, with 14 bases left between them. CDR3: CASSLSSGSPYEQYF. The DNA for the CDR3 is TGTGCCAGCAGCTTAAGCAGCGGCTCCCCCTACGAGCAGTACTTC.

The genes are TRBV5-1 and TRBJ2-5; 11 bases match TRBD1. The germline gives CDR1 SGHRS, CDR2 YFSETQ. The CDR3 loop spans 15 amino acids. V trimming: 4 bases; J trimming: 5 bases; junction bases outside the gene matches: 7. This CDR3 reads CASSRGQGVWETQYF. In nucleotides, the CDR3 is TGCGCCAGCAGCCGGGGACAGGGGGTCTGGGAGACCCAGTACTTC.

This clone was detected only a few times. V is TRBV12-5 and J is TRBJ2-5; 10 nucleotides agree with TRBD2. The CDR3 covers 16 residues. The V segment lost 0 bases and the J segment 4 bases; nucleotides outside the gene matches: 5. The germline V gene has CDR1 LGHNT and CDR2 FRNRAP. Here the CDR3 DNA reads TGTGCTAGTGGTTTGGTGCTAGCGGGAGTTGCAGAGACCCAGTACTTC. Its translation: CASGLVLAGVAETQYF. Drawing the rest from reference TRBV12-5 and TRBJ2-5, the complete variable domain is DARVTQTPRHKVTEMGQEVTMRCQPILGHNTVFWYRQTMMQGLELLAYFRNRAPLDDSGMPKDRFSAEMPDATLATLKIQPSEPRDSAVYFCASGLVLAGVAETQYFGPGTRLLVL.

The J gene is TRBJ1-5, the V gene TRBV11-2; D unresolved. V lost 3 bases to trimming and J lost 2 bases, with 5 bases between them. CDR1 is SGHAT, CDR2 FQNNGV, per germline. CDR3 length equals 13 residues. The CDR3 DNA reads as TGTGCCAGCAGCTTCTATGGCAATCAGCCCCAGCATTTT. Encoded protein: CASSFYGNQPQHF.

This chain joins TRBV5-1 and TRBJ2-4; 10 bases map to TRBD2. The CDR3 contains 16 residues. Germline V gene sequence: CDR1 SGHRS, CDR2 YFSETQ. The V and J ends lost 1 base and 0 bases, in that order; junction bases with no gene match: 1. CDR3 bases: TGCGCCAGCAGCTTGCTAGCGGGAGCAGCCAAAAACATTCAGTACTTC. This translates into CASSLLAGAAKNIQYF. The entire variable domain, with the rest obtained from reference TRBV5-1 and TRBJ2-4, is as follows: KAGVTQTPRYLIKTRGQQVTLSCSPISGHRSVSWYQQTPGQGLQFLFEYFSETQRNKGNFPGRFSGRQFSNSRSEMNVSTLELGDSALYLCASSLLAGAAKNIQYFGAGTRLSVL.

The chain carries TRBV5-1 and TRBJ1-3; tentatively, D is TRBD1 (5 bases). Germline CDR1 SGHRS, CDR2 YFSETQ. This CDR3 has 16 residues. V lost 0 bases to trimming and J lost 0 bases, with 10 bases between them. For the CDR3, the DNA is TGCGCCAGCAGCTTGGCGGGACTTAGCTCTGGAAACACCATATATTTT. It translates to CASSLAGLSSGNTIYF.

The chain carries TRBV6-1 and TRBJ2-7, with a weak D call TRBD1 (7 bases). Trimming removed 8 bases from V and 3 bases from J, with 14 bases in between. Germline values: CDR1 MNHNS, CDR2 SASEGT. The CDR3 is made up of 13 amino acids. CDR3 loop: CASLTGRHYEQYF. The CDR3, as DNA: TGTGCCAGCCTGACAGGGAGGCACTACGAGCAGTACTTC.

The J gene is TRBJ1-6, the V gene TRBV7-2, with a tentative D call TRBD1 (5 bases). V lost 1 base to trimming and J lost 7 bases, with 11 bases between them. The CDR3 consists of 15 residues. Per germline, CDR1 SGHTA and CDR2 FQGNSA. The CDR3 here is CASSLVSGLNSPLHF. CDR3 DNA: TGTGCCAGCAGCTTAGTTTCAGGGCTGAATTCACCCCTCCACTTT. The whole variable domain, filled in from reference TRBV7-2 and TRBJ1-6, reads GAGVSQSPSNKVTEKGKDVELRCDPISGHTALYWYRQSLGQGLEFLIYFQGNSAPDKSGLPSDRFSAERTGGSVSTLTIQRTQQEDSAVYLCASSLVSGLNSPLHFGNGTRLTVT.

This clone appeared a few times. The chain recombines TRBV28 with TRBJ1-1; D unclear. The CDR3 spans 14 residues. Trimming removed 3 bases at V and 0 bases at J, with 8 bases between. CDR1 is MDHEN, CDR2 SYDVKM, per germline. Here the CDR3 DNA reads TGTGCCAGCAGTTTGCAACAGTTGAACACTGAAGCTTTCTTT. This encodes CASSLQQLNTEAFF.

V is TRBV5-4 and J is TRBJ2-3; D gene uncertain. V lost 0 bases, J lost 0 bases, and 11 bases lay in between. The CDR3 loop spans 16 amino acids. The germline gives CDR1 SGHNT, CDR2 YYREEE (reference sequence). The CDR3 spells CASSLVAVPSTDTQYF. In nucleotides, the CDR3 is TGTGCCAGCAGCTTGGTGGCGGTCCCTAGCACAGATACGCAGTATTTT.

V and J are TRBV27 and TRBJ2-3; 8 bases agree with TRBD2. CDR1 and CDR2 from the germline V gene are MNHEY and SMNVEV (reference sequence). After removal of 2 bases from V and 5 bases from J, the junction contained 3 bases not matched to a gene. The CDR3 is 14 residues long. This CDR3 reads CASSLAGGIDTQYF. CDR3 nucleotides: TGTGCCAGCAGTTTAGCGGGGGGAATAGATACGCAGTATTTT.

This clone was seen only a few times. The gene calls are TRBV7-9 and TRBJ2-3; TRBD2 might be the D (6 bases). The CDR3 is 14 amino acids. The V end lost 5 bases, the J end lost 2 bases, and 11 bases lay between the germline ends. Germline V lookup: CDR1 SEHNR, CDR2 FQNEAQ (reference sequence). The CDR3: CASSAPGVTDTQYF. CDR3 coding DNA: TGTGCCAGCAGCGCACCGGGGGTCACAGATACGCAGTATTTT.

V usage is TRBV2 and J usage is TRBJ2-5; D is possibly TRBD1 (5 bases). V lost 6 bases to trimming and J lost 4 bases, with 24 bases between them. The CDR3 is 17 amino acids. Germline loops: CDR1 SNHLY, CDR2 FYNNEI. DNA of the CDR3: TGTGCCAGCAGCGAAACCCTCAGGGCTACCTCGGGAGAGACCCAGTACTTC. Protein sequence: CASSETLRATSGETQYF.

This clone came up a few times. The V call is TRBV30, the J call TRBJ2-1; D gene ambiguous. Trimming stripped 2 bases from V and 7 bases from J, with 15 bases between. The CDR3 runs 14 residues. Germline V CDR1 and CDR2: GTSNPN, SVGIG (reference sequence). CDR3 protein: CAWSPPLARNEQFF. CDR3 DNA: TGTGCCTGGAGTCCCCCTCTCGCTAGGAATGAGCAGTTCTTC.